This TCR beta chain was obtained from a study of tissue T cells after allogeneic stem cell transplantation. Study-wide results and caveats: The study did not identify alloreactive or antigen-specific tissue TCRs, and some clones might be persisting host cells. Anatomically similar tissues had similar TCR repertoires within each patient. Across patients, clones rarely overlapped, yet motif clusters were shared tissue-specifically.

Noted time point: mouse harvest day 7 after allogeneic transplant. The graft held 10^6 splenic CD5+ T cells and 10^7 T-cell-depleted bone marrow cells. This mouse GVHD model was MHC-mismatched B6 to BALB/c, profiled day 7 or 14. Data came from immunoSEQ multiplex PCR; TCRdb stores just in-frame clones and leaves some out. The profile shows around 7,500 clones, 50% of them singletons. In this sample, this clone is large. Its antigen remains unknown. These gene names are mouse names. Read sequence stops 1 residue before the CDR3 end, and the germline J gene provides the missing end. CDR3 length: 13 amino acids. Trimming removed 0 bases at V and 7 bases at J, with 10 bases between. CDR1 and CDR2 (germline): SGHSA, FRNQAP.

The J gene is TRBJ2-7, the V gene TRBV16, with a possible D match to TRBD2 (7 bases). The TCR originated in a female BALB/c mouse given C57BL/6 T cells with graft-versus-host disease after an allogeneic hematopoietic cell transplant. Specimen: gut tissue. CDR3 DNA, as far as it was read: TGTGCAAGCAGCTTAGAGGGGGGCGGCGAACAGTAC. Its protein is CASSLEGGGEQY. The full CDR3 reads CASSLEGGGEQYF.